A selection of T cell receptor beta chains follows, all from one sample in a study of early stage breast cancer tumors. Method: immunoSEQ multiplex PCR; TCRdb's copy keeps in-frame clones and lacks some. The sample lists under 45,000 clones, approximately 78% occurring once. The sequenced sample consisted of blood. The receptors here all came from a person between 45 and 65 years old with breast cancer. The CDR3 runs from the conserved cysteine through the conserved F or W. The order of the fields is D gene, J gene, clone size, V gene, CDR3 DNA, CDR3 protein. D genes are given only for firm matches. For some rows the clone size is stated as once, few or many, or as a class when expanded; others skip it.

D gene: TRBD1
J gene: TRBJ1-2
clone size: few
V gene: TRBV30
CDR3 DNA: TGTGCCTGGAGTCTGGGACAGGGCGTAAGCTACACCTTC
CDR3 protein: CAWSLGQGVSYTF

D gene: -
J gene: TRBJ1-2
clone size: once
V gene: TRBV9
CDR3 DNA: TGTGCCAGCAGCGTATTGGACAACTCTAACTATGGCTACACCTTC
CDR3 protein: CASSVLDNSNYGYTF

D gene: TRBD1
J gene: TRBJ2-7
clone size: -
V gene: TRBV6-6
CDR3 DNA: TGTGCCAGCAGTTATAGGGGGCGTGTGGACGAGCAGTACTTC
CDR3 protein: CASSYRGRVDEQYF

D gene: TRBD1
J gene: TRBJ1-6
clone size: -
V gene: TRBV4-3
CDR3 DNA: TGCGCCAGCAGCCGAGGGACAGGCTATAATTCACCCCTCCACTTT
CDR3 protein: CASSRGTGYNSPLHF

D gene: -
J gene: TRBJ2-1
clone size: -
V gene: TRBV6-5
CDR3 DNA: TGTGCCAGCAGTTATGTCCGGGACTCTCTGTTCTTC
CDR3 protein: CASSYVRDSLFF

D gene: -
J gene: TRBJ1-1
clone size: -
V gene: TRBV7-6
CDR3 DNA: TGTGCCAGCAGCTTACAGGGCGGGAACACTGAAGCTTTCTTT
CDR3 protein: CASSLQGGNTEAFF

D gene: -
J gene: TRBJ1-5
clone size: -
V gene: TRBV15
CDR3 DNA: TGTGCCACCAGCTCGGACAGAACGAATCAGCCCCAGCATTTT
CDR3 protein: CATSSDRTNQPQHF

D gene: TRBD1
J gene: TRBJ2-7
clone size: -
V gene: TRBV5-4
CDR3 DNA: TGTGCCAGCAGCGCTCGGACAGGGGGCGACGAGCAGTACTTC
CDR3 protein: CASSARTGGDEQYF

D gene: TRBD1
J gene: TRBJ2-7
clone size: -
V gene: TRBV5-1
CDR3 DNA: TGCGCCAGCAGCCCCGGGACAGCCTCCTACGAGCAGTACTTC
CDR3 protein: CASSPGTASYEQYF

D gene: -
J gene: TRBJ2-1
clone size: once
V gene: TRBV5-1
CDR3 DNA: TGCGCCAGCAGCCCGTCTAGGCCGGGTCCAAATGAGCAGTTCTTC
CDR3 protein: CASSPSRPGPNEQFF

D gene: -
J gene: TRBJ2-7
clone size: -
V gene: TRBV12-1
CDR3 DNA: TGTGCCAGCAGCCCCGTGGGGACAGATTCATCCTACGAGCAGTACTTC
CDR3 protein: CASSPVGTDSSYEQYF

D gene: TRBD1
J gene: TRBJ1-1
clone size: few
V gene: TRBV5-5
CDR3 DNA: TGTGCCAGCAGCTCTTGGGACAGGGATGAAGCTTTCTTT
CDR3 protein: CASSSWDRDEAFF

D gene: -
J gene: TRBJ2-7
clone size: -
V gene: TRBV11-2
CDR3 DNA: TGTGCCAGCAGCTTAGAGAGGGAGACCTACGAGCAGTACTTC
CDR3 protein: CASSLERETYEQYF

D gene: -
J gene: TRBJ2-3
clone size: few
V gene: TRBV1
CDR3 DNA: TGCACCAGCAGCCCCCCGATGGGCGGGGGGGTTGCAGATACGCAGTATTTT
CDR3 protein: CTSSPPMGGGVADTQYF

D gene: TRBD2
J gene: TRBJ2-1
clone size: -
V gene: TRBV12-5
CDR3 DNA: TGTGCTAGTGGCCTTGGACTAGCGGGCGACTGGAATGAGCAGTTCTTC
CDR3 protein: CASGLGLAGDWNEQFF

D gene: -
J gene: TRBJ1-6
clone size: -
V gene: TRBV7-8
CDR3 DNA: TGTGCCAGCAGCCCTGGAGCCCTGGGAGATTTTAATTCACCCCTCCACTTT
CDR3 protein: CASSPGALGDFNSPLHF

D gene: -
J gene: TRBJ1-2
clone size: -
V gene: TRBV5-5
CDR3 DNA: TGTGCCAGCAGCAAAACCCTCGGAGAATTCCATGGCTACACCTTC
CDR3 protein: CASSKTLGEFHGYTF

D gene: -
J gene: TRBJ1-4
clone size: few
V gene: TRBV19
CDR3 DNA: TGTGCCAGTAGTATCGGTGAAAAACTGTTTTTT
CDR3 protein: CASSIGEKLFF

D gene: TRBD1
J gene: TRBJ2-1
clone size: -
V gene: TRBV4-1
CDR3 DNA: TGCGCCAGCAGCCAAGATCTTGGGGACAGTCCCTCCTACAATGAGCAGTTCTTC
CDR3 protein: CASSQDLGDSPSYNEQFF

D gene: TRBD1
J gene: TRBJ1-1
clone size: -
V gene: TRBV6-6
CDR3 DNA: TGTGCCAGCAACCCTCGTGGACAGGGTAACACTGAAGCTTTCTTT
CDR3 protein: CASNPRGQGNTEAFF

D gene: TRBD2
J gene: TRBJ2-5
clone size: -
V gene: TRBV4-2
CDR3 DNA: TGTGCCAGCAGCCAAGCCGGGACTAGACAAGAGACCCAGTACTTC
CDR3 protein: CASSQAGTRQETQYF

D gene: -
J gene: TRBJ2-7
clone size: -
V gene: TRBV27
CDR3 DNA: TGTGCCAGCAGACAGGGCCTCGGGATCTACGAGCAGTACTTC
CDR3 protein: CASRQGLGIYEQYF

D gene: TRBD1
J gene: TRBJ1-1
clone size: -
V gene: TRBV19
CDR3 DNA: TGTGCCAGTAATCCGGGACAGGGAAACACTGAAGCTTTCTTT
CDR3 protein: CASNPGQGNTEAFF